This TCR beta chain was found in a study of shared clonotypes between healthy human individuals. In the study overall: Plates per donor: three CD4 naive, three CD4 memory, two CD8 naive, one CD8 memory.

Among the donors, all were Caucasian adults who lived in Nashville, Tennessee. The CDR3 contains 20 residues. Germline V gene sequence: CDR1 MRHNA, CDR2 SNTAGT. The V segment lost 2 bases and the J segment 1 base; nucleotides outside the gene matches: 14. Concerning this clone: As yet, its antigen is unknown.

The study, taken as a whole, reports: What rarefaction showed was incomplete sorted-subset sequencing despite large depth.

Only in-frame clones appear in the TCRdb table, and some are missing; sequencing was by immunoSEQ multiplex PCR. The sample records about 1.5 million clones, roughly 96% being singletons. Sequencing was carried out using naive CD4+ T cells sorted from blood. The subset denotes: CD45RA+ positively selected. The receptor was isolated from a man aged 30-40 years in good health. The chain couples TRBV6-4 to TRBJ2-6, with 7 bases that match TRBD2. The CDR3 nucleotides read TGTGCCAGCAGTGACGAGGACCGGGGGGAGCGCATTTCTGGGGCCAACGTCCTGACTTTC. The encoded protein is CASSDEDRGERISGANVLTF.